Reported below is one T cell receptor (beta chain). Antigen: not known. Both CD4+ and CD8+ T cells were negatively isolated, and TEMRA cells underwent FACS enrichment. This specimen belongs to a study of CD8 T cells in Susac syndrome. The study's findings and limits: The study acknowledged a relatively small number of individuals in its TCR sequencing and HLA analysis.

Reverse transcription of about 0.5 to 1 ug RNA was carried out with random hexamers. Amplification of TCR beta CDR3 was carried out by immunoSEQ multiplex PCR, which covered 54 Vbeta and 13 Jbeta segments. TCRdb re-called the immunoSEQ multiplex PCR reads with MiXCR, one entry per CDR3 protein. The sample contains hundreds of thousands of distinct CDR3 sequences, about 85% of which appear only once. The CDR3 totals 14 residues. The V gene's germline CDR1 is LNHDA and CDR2 SQIVND (reference sequence). V gave up 3 bases and J gave up 1 base, with 9 bases separating them. V usage is TRBV19 and J usage is TRBJ2-5; tentatively, D is TRBD2 (5 bases). The sequenced sample consisted of CD8+ T cells from PBMCs. This clonotype originated in a human donor with multiple sclerosis. CDR3 coding DNA: TGTGCCAGTAGTATGAGGGAGACCCAAGAGACCCAGTACTTC. Its protein product is CASSMRETQETQYF.